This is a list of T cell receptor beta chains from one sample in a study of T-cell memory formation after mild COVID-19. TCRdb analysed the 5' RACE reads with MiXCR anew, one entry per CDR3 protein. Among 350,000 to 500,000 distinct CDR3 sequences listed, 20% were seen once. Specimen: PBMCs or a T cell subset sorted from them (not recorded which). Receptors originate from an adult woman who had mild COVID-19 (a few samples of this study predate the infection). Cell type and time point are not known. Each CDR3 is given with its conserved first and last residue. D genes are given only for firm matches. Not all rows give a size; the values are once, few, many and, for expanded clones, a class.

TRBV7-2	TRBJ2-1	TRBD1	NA	CASSLGPLGQGAYEQFF	TGTGCCAGCAGCTTAGGTCCCCTAGGACAGGGGGCTTATGAGCAGTTCTTC
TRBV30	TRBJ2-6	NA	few	CAWSLGGANVLTF	TGTGCCTGGAGCCTCGGCGGGGCCAACGTCCTGACTTTC
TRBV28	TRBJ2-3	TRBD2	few	CASILAAGGYTDTQYF	TGTGCCAGCATCTTAGCAGCGGGAGGGTACACAGATACGCAGTATTTT
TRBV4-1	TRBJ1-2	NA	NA	CASSPPGRGATGYTF	TGCGCCAGCAGCCCTCCGGGCCGCGGGGCGACAGGCTACACCTTC
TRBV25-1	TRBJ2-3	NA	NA	CASSEFWRSTDTQYF	TGTGCCAGCAGTGAATTTTGGAGGTCCACAGATACGCAGTATTTT
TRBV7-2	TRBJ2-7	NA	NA	CASSTHREPYEQYF	TGTGCCAGCAGCACCCACAGGGAACCCTACGAGCAGTACTTC
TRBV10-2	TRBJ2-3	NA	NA	CASTPQGWSDTQYF	TGCGCCAGCACCCCGCAAGGTTGGTCAGATACGCAGTATTTT
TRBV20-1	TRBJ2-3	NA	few	CSARDPGGKGGDTQYF	TGCAGTGCTAGAGATCCGGGCGGAAAGGGGGGAGATACGCAGTATTTT
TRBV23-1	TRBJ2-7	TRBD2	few	CASKGTSGKPSYEQYF	TGCGCCAGCAAAGGGACTAGCGGGAAACCGTCCTACGAGCAGTACTTC
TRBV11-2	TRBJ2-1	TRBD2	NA	CASSTLAGTYNEQFF	TGTGCCAGCAGCACACTAGCGGGGACCTACAATGAGCAGTTCTTC
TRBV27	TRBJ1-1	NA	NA	CASQMNTEAFF	TGTGCCAGCCAGATGAACACTGAAGCTTTCTTT
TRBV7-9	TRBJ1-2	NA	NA	CASSLRQSRTWYGYTF	TGTGCCAGCAGCTTACGACAGTCAAGAACCTGGTATGGCTACACCTTC
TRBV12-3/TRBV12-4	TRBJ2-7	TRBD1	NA	CASSSGQESSYEQYF	TGTGCCAGCAGTTCCGGACAGGAGTCTTCCTACGAGCAGTACTTC
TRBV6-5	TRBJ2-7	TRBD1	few	CASTGTGYEQYF	TGTGCCAGCACCGGGACAGGGTACGAGCAGTACTTC
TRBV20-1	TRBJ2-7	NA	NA	CSARDGQQGSYEQYF	TGCAGTGCTAGAGACGGGCAGCAAGGTTCCTACGAGCAGTACTTC
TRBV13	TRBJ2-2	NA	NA	CASSLGRPELFF	TGTGCCAGCAGCTTAGGCCGACCCGAGCTGTTTTTT
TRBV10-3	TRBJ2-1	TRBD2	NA	CAMQAGNYNEQFF	TGTGCCATGCAAGCGGGGAACTACAATGAGCAGTTCTTC
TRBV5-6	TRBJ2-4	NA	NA	CASSHDRRNIQYF	TGTGCCAGCAGCCATGACCGACGTAACATTCAGTACTTC
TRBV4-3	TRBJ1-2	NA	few	CASSPRAGHYGYTF	TGCGCCAGCAGCCCCCGCGCAGGCCACTATGGCTACACCTTC
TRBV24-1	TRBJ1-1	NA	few	CATSAPGGKHTEAFF	TGTGCCACCAGTGCCCCCGGGGGGAAGCATACTGAAGCTTTCTTT